One and the same sample provided the 4 T cell receptor beta chains below, sequenced in a study of control samples from healthy donors and cancer patients. The repertoire was sequenced with immunoSEQ multiplex PCR; TCRdb's copy has only in-frame clones and lacks some. In the table there are around 130,000 clones, roughly 84% of which are singletons. Sequencing was performed on blood. These receptor sequences come from a man aged 50 to 60 in good health.

This sequence joins TRBV5-4 and TRBJ2-7, with 10 bases lining up with TRBD1. Germline CDR1 and CDR2: SGHNT and YYREEE (reference sequence). The CDR3 length is 15 residues. V shed 4 bases and J 6 bases; nucleotides not matched to a gene: 10. The CDR3 coding sequence is TGTGCCAGCAGCCGTGAGACAGGGGGCTTTTCCGAGCAGTACTTC. This gives the protein CASSRETGGFSEQYF.

CDR3 nucleotides: TGTGCCAGCAGCCGCAGGGGGCAGGGGGAAAAACTGTTTTTT. This sequence encodes CASSRRGQGEKLFF. This rearrangement joins TRBV27 to TRBJ1-4; 8 bases line up with TRBD1. This CDR3 comprises 14 residues. V gave up 6 bases and J gave up 8 bases; unmatched junction bases: 8. Germline loops: CDR1 MNHEY, CDR2 SMNVEV (reference sequence).

This chain links TRBV29-1 with TRBJ1-1; D perhaps matches TRBD1 (5 bases). The germline V and J ends were trimmed by 4 bases and 6 bases, with 12 bases remaining between them. Germline-derived CDR1 and CDR2 are SQVTM and ANQGSEA. This CDR3 spans 12 amino acids. The CDR3: CSVGLGVSEAFF. The CDR3 nucleotides are TGCAGCGTTGGGTTAGGGGTGTCTGAAGCTTTCTTT.

The J gene is TRBJ1-1, the V gene TRBV6-5; D call uncertain. The length of the CDR3 is 15 residues. Trimming stripped 0 bases from V and 4 bases from J, with 12 bases between. Germline V gene lookup returns CDR1 MNHEY and CDR2 SVGAGI. The CDR3 loop reads CASSYSIGPGTEAFF. CDR3 nucleotides: TGTGCCAGCAGTTACTCGATAGGCCCGGGCACTGAAGCTTTCTTT.